This T cell receptor (beta chain) was sequenced during a study of shared clonotypes between healthy human individuals. The CDR3 spans 15 residues. V dropped 5 bases and J dropped 5; count of bases not matched to a gene: 6. CDR1 is SEHNR and CDR2 is FQNEAQ in the germline V gene (reference sequence). Only in-frame clones appear in the TCRdb table, and some are missing; sequencing was by immunoSEQ multiplex PCR. The table lists roughly 2 million clones, approximately 95% of them singletons, with 0.9% to 1.4% in the top ten. Positively selected for CCR7, the CD45RO-negative cells used as naive CD8 cells excluded terminally differentiated effector memory CD45RA+ cells.

This chain connects TRBV7-9 to TRBJ2-1, with 10 bases lining up with TRBD2. The source material was naive CD8+ T cells sorted from blood. The source is a man aged 18 to 29 in good health. The CDR3 DNA reads as TGTGCCAGCAGCCCGACTAGCGGGTTCAACAATGAGCAGTTCTTC. Its translation is CASSPTSGFNNEQFF.